This TCR beta chain came from a study of T cell changes during pregnancy in multiple sclerosis. Sequencing was performed with immunoSEQ multiplex PCR; in TCRdb, only in-frame clones are kept and a portion is missing. The sample yields roughly 34,000 clones, about 92% seen once. V lost 1 base to trimming and J lost 5 bases, with 11 bases between them. CDR1 is SGHAT, CDR2 FQNNGV, per germline. The CDR3 loop spans 15 amino acids. The source was CD4+ T cells from peripheral blood mononuclear cells, collected in the second trimester of pregnancy. The chain is built from TRBV11-2 and TRBJ2-2; TRBD2 might be the D (6 bases). The TCR was taken from a female donor in good health, enrolled as a control in a pregnancy study. The CDR3 nucleotides read TGTGCCAGCAGCTTAGCCGGGAGTAGTACCGGGGAGCTGTTTTTT. It encodes CASSLAGSSTGELFF.